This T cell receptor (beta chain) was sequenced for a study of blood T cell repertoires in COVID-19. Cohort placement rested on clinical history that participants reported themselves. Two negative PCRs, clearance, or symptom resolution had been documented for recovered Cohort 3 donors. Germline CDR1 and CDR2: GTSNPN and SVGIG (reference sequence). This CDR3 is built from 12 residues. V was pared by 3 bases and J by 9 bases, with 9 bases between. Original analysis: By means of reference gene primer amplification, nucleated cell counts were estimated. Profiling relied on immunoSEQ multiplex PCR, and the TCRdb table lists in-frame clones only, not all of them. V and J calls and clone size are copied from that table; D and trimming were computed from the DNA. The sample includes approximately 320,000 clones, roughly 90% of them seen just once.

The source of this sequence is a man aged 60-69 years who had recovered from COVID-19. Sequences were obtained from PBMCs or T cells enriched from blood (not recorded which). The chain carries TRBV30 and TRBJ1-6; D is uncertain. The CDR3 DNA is TGTGCCTGGAGCAACCAGGCTTCACCCCTCCACTTT. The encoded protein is CAWSNQASPLHF.